The T cell receptor beta chain under discussion was sequenced for a study of OX40 agonist ivuxolimab in advanced cancers. Across the study: Every 2 weeks, ivuxolimab was infused into the patients intravenously at between 0.01 and 10 mg/kg. Broader study findings: Relatively little clonal expansion, among the lowest observed, appeared in partial responders at 0.1-3.0 mg/kg.

V was shortened by 7 bases and J by 6 bases, with 15 bases between the two germline ends. Per the germline V gene, CDR1 is SGHTA and CDR2 is FQGNSA. CDR3 length: 13 residues. Clones were sequenced by immunoSEQ multiplex PCR, and TCRdb holds only the in-frame ones, with some missing. The sample has thousands of clones, 66% seen once. For this clone: The antigen is undetermined.

This rearrangement joins TRBV7-2 to TRBJ1-1; possible D gene TRBD1, 5 bases. Sequencing was performed on CD4+ or CD8+ T cells sorted from blood, taken in a trial of the OX40 agonist ivuxolimab. This TCR derives from an adult with an advanced solid tumor such as melanoma, head and neck, liver or kidney cancer. The CDR3 spells CASTDNPGAEAFF. The CDR3 region has the DNA TGTGCCAGCACCGACAACCCGGGGGCTGAAGCTTTCTTT.